Listed below are T cell receptor beta chains from one sample, sequenced in a study of cytomegalovirus exposure and HLA in healthy donors. Sequencing used immunoSEQ multiplex PCR; TCRdb keeps in-frame clones, though not all of them. This sample has 150,000 to 160,000 clones; 86% occur once, and the top ten carry approximately 20%. The sample comprised PBMCs. The receptors come from a man between 18 and 35 years old in good health and CMV-seropositive. Both conserved end residues are part of each CDR3. D genes are given only for firm matches. Clone size is not always given. Where it is, it says once, few, many or a class for expanded clones.

CDR3 protein,CDR3 DNA,CDR3 length,D gene,J gene,clone size,V gene
CASSLSPGGNQPQHF,TGTGCCAGCAGCTTAAGCCCGGGGGGCAATCAGCCCCAGCATTTT,15,-,TRBJ1-5,-,TRBV5-6
CSVDSSGSGNTIYF,TGCAGCGTTGATTCCTCAGGCTCTGGAAACACCATATATTTT,14,-,TRBJ1-3,-,TRBV29-1
CASSLGVNEQYF,TGTGCCAGCAGCTTAGGCGTAAACGAGCAGTACTTC,12,-,TRBJ2-7,few,TRBV11-2
CASSPHWDISYEQYF,TGTGCCAGCAGCCCTCACTGGGACATCTCCTACGAGCAGTACTTC,15,-,TRBJ2-7,-,TRBV9
CASSLPTSGRGWRAKETQYF,TGCGCCAGCAGCCTCCCGACTAGCGGGAGAGGGTGGAGGGCGAAGGAGACCCAGTACTTC,20,TRBD2,TRBJ2-5,once,TRBV5-1
CASSSATGAETQYF,TGTGCCAGCAGCTCAGCCACAGGGGCAGAGACCCAGTACTTC,14,TRBD1,TRBJ2-5,-,TRBV2
CASSGLPDRAKGSYNSPLHF,TGTGCCAGCAGCGGCCTTCCGGACAGGGCAAAGGGCTCCTATAATTCACCCCTCCACTTT,20,TRBD1,TRBJ1-6,-,TRBV9
CSVELGQGTYEQYF,TGCAGCGTTGAATTGGGGCAGGGCACCTACGAGCAGTACTTC,14,-,TRBJ2-7,-,TRBV29-1
CASSGLAGLENYEQYF,TGCGCCAGCAGCGGACTAGCGGGATTAGAAAACTACGAGCAGTACTTC,16,TRBD2,TRBJ2-7,once,TRBV10-1
CAWSGPELAGDGEQYF,TGTGCCTGGAGTGGTCCGGAGCTAGCGGGAGATGGCGAGCAGTACTTC,16,TRBD2,TRBJ2-7,-,TRBV30
CASSYGRGLNTEAFF,TGTGCCAGCAGTTACGGCAGGGGATTGAACACTGAAGCTTTCTTT,15,-,TRBJ1-1,-,TRBV6-5
CASSQGTGTSGLARQFF,TGCGCCAGCAGCCAGGGGACCGGGACTAGCGGACTAGCTCGCCAGTTCTTC,17,TRBD2,TRBJ2-1,-,TRBV4-3
CASSLSDRANYGYTF,TGTGCCAGCAGTTTATCGGACAGGGCTAACTATGGCTACACCTTC,15,TRBD1,TRBJ1-2,-,TRBV2
CASSYDRATYEQYF,TGTGCCAGCAGTTACGACAGGGCGACCTACGAGCAGTACTTC,14,TRBD1,TRBJ2-7,-,TRBV6-6
CASSFAMNTEAFF,TGTGCCAGCAGCTTCGCGATGAACACTGAAGCTTTCTTT,13,-,TRBJ1-1,-,TRBV7-2
CASSVASGGGQPQHF,TGTGCCAGCAGCGTAGCTTCGGGGGGGGGTCAGCCCCAGCATTTT,15,-,TRBJ1-5,-,TRBV9
CASRMIAGGDEQFF,TGTGCCAGCAGGATGATAGCGGGGGGCGATGAGCAGTTCTTC,14,TRBD2,TRBJ2-1,-,TRBV6-5
CASSHLGVRGTYEQYF,TGTGCCAGCAGCCATTTGGGGGTCAGGGGGACCTACGAGCAGTACTTC,16,TRBD1,TRBJ2-7,-,TRBV4-2
CASSLNSDRPNEQFF,TGTGCCAGCAGCCTGAACTCCGACAGACCCAATGAGCAGTTCTTC,15,-,TRBJ2-1,once,TRBV7-3
CSVDYPSGRAADTQYF,TGCAGCGTCGACTACCCTAGCGGGAGGGCCGCAGATACGCAGTATTTT,16,TRBD2,TRBJ2-3,-,TRBV29-1
CASSPGDRTYNEQFF,TGTGCCAGCAGCCCAGGGGACCGTACCTACAATGAGCAGTTCTTC,15,-,TRBJ2-1,-,TRBV5-8
CAISDIRPGEPTEAFF,TGTGCCATCAGTGATATAAGGCCAGGGGAGCCGACTGAAGCTTTCTTT,16,-,TRBJ1-1,-,TRBV10-3
CASSVRPGVRELWDTQYF,TGTGCCAGCAGCGTAAGGCCCGGGGTGCGGGAGTTGTGGGATACGCAGTATTTT,18,TRBD2,TRBJ2-3,-,TRBV9
CASSRTSGGYNEQFF,TGTGCCAGCAGCCGGACTAGCGGGGGGTACAATGAGCAGTTCTTC,15,TRBD2,TRBJ2-1,once,TRBV7-3
CASSLRGGAGDNEQFF,TGTGCCAGCAGCCTAAGAGGGGGGGCGGGTGACAATGAGCAGTTCTTC,16,-,TRBJ2-1,-,TRBV11-2
CSVASGGDEQYF,TGCAGCGTTGCATCAGGGGGTGACGAGCAGTACTTC,12,TRBD1,TRBJ2-7,-,TRBV29-1
CASRGIGGTNEKLFF,TGCGCCAGCAGGGGAATCGGGGGAACTAATGAAAAACTGTTTTTT,15,-,TRBJ1-4,-,TRBV4-1
CASSLGQVGAGNTIYF,TGTGCCAGCAGCCTCGGACAGGTCGGGGCTGGAAACACCATATATTTT,16,TRBD1,TRBJ1-3,-,TRBV7-2
CASSEVTASYEQYF,TGTGCCAGCAGTGAAGTGACAGCCTCCTACGAGCAGTACTTC,14,-,TRBJ2-7,-,TRBV2
CASSASRTGGSETQYF,TGTGCCAGCAGTGCTTCCAGGACAGGAGGGAGCGAGACCCAGTACTTC,16,-,TRBJ2-5,-,TRBV27
CATSSDAGGSYEQYF,TGTGCCACCAGCAGTGACGCTGGCGGCTCCTACGAGCAGTACTTC,15,-,TRBJ2-7,-,TRBV15
CASSPQGGTGQPQHF,TGTGCCAGCTCACCACAAGGGGGGACAGGCCAGCCCCAGCATTTT,15,TRBD1,TRBJ1-5,-,TRBV18
CATARLAGELEQFF,TGCGCCACAGCACGTCTAGCGGGAGAACTTGAGCAGTTCTTC,14,TRBD2,TRBJ2-1,-,TRBV10-2
CASSTRQGQPDNQPQHF,TGTGCCAGCAGCACCCGACAGGGCCAACCTGACAATCAGCCCCAGCATTTT,17,TRBD1,TRBJ1-5,-,TRBV7-2
CASSLGGQGNQPQHF,TGCGCCAGCAGCTTGGGGGGACAGGGCAATCAGCCCCAGCATTTT,15,TRBD1,TRBJ1-5,-,TRBV5-1
CASSSRVYEQYF,TGTGCCAGCAGCTCCAGGGTGTACGAGCAGTACTTC,12,-,TRBJ2-7,-,TRBV7-9
CASSYPGATGTGELFF,TGTGCCAGCAGCTACCCGGGAGCAACGGGCACCGGGGAGCTGTTTTTT,16,-,TRBJ2-2,-,TRBV7-2
CASSLNGANSPLHF,TGTGCCAGCAGCTTAAATGGGGCTAATTCACCCCTCCACTTT,14,-,TRBJ1-6,-,TRBV7-9
CASSESGYGYTF,TGTGCCAGCAGTGAATCCGGGTATGGCTACACCTTC,12,-,TRBJ1-2,-,TRBV25-1
CASSQRPPVKIQDLPSYEQYF,TGCGCCAGCAGCCAACGACCTCCCGTTAAAATACAGGACCTGCCCTCCTACGAGCAGTACTTC,21,-,TRBJ2-7,-,TRBV4-3
CAHLGGFGQPQHF,TGTGCGCACCTTGGGGGCTTTGGGCAGCCCCAGCATTTT,13,-,TRBJ1-5,-,TRBV28
CASNRGLDTYNEQFF,TGTGCCAGCAACCGGGGACTAGACACTTACAATGAGCAGTTCTTC,15,TRBD2,TRBJ2-1,once,TRBV9
CSARLTDTQYF,TGCAGTGCTAGACTAACAGATACGCAGTATTTT,11,-,TRBJ2-3,-,TRBV20-1
CASSRGGVRNTEAFF,TGCGCCAGCAGCCGGGGGGGAGTCAGGAACACTGAAGCTTTCTTT,15,-,TRBJ1-1,-,TRBV4-3
CASSTGHLGGWEPQHF,TGTGCCAGCAGCACTGGACACCTTGGTGGTTGGGAGCCCCAGCATTTT,16,-,TRBJ1-5,once,TRBV9
CAFGGVETQYF,TGTGCCTTCGGAGGGGTGGAGACCCAGTACTTC,11,-,TRBJ2-5,once,TRBV30
CASSEAGVSSYNEQFF,TGCGCCAGCAGTGAAGCAGGGGTAAGCTCCTACAATGAGCAGTTCTTC,16,-,TRBJ2-1,-,TRBV5-1
CASSLAGIDTQYF,TGCGCCAGCAGCTTGGCAGGGATAGATACGCAGTATTTT,13,-,TRBJ2-3,-,TRBV5-1